The clone carrying this TCR beta chain was detected a few times. Its antigen is not known. The sample belongs to a study of vaccination and CD4 T cells after COVID-19. The V and J ends lost 7 bases and 6 bases, in that order; junction bases with no gene match: 6. This CDR3 region has 13 residues. Germline V lookup: CDR1 MGHDK, CDR2 SYGVNS. Treatment noted: approximately nine-day PBMC culture with coronavirus spike peptide pools or control peptides (ViraFEST assay). Unexposed donor CD4+ T cells predated the COVID-19 pandemic, collected 2011-2018. Before TCRs were sequenced, ViraFEST expanded antigen-specific T cells with peptide pools. Peptide pools at around 10 ug/ml stimulated about 1.8 million PBMCs per well with 9 to 10 IU/ml IL-2. CD4+ T cells from unexposed donors were probed, cells permitting, with SARS-CoV-2 S/N and four cold-coronavirus spikes. The Oncomine TCR Beta short-read assay was what sequenced the DNA obtained from cultured CD4+ T cells. Someone extracted genomic DNA from cultured CD4+ T cells. TCRdb reanalysed the PCR reads using MiXCR and keeps one entry per CDR3 protein. Of roughly 6,800 distinct CDR3 sequences listed, roughly 31% are singletons.

The sample was CD4+ T cells from blood, cultured in vitro. V is TRBV25-1 and J is TRBJ1-1; 9 bases agree with TRBD1. The receptor was derived from a human donor in good health. In DNA, the CDR3 is TGTGCCAGCAACAGGGGGCTGGCATCTGAAGCTTTCTTT. It translates to CASNRGLASEAFF.